This T cell receptor (beta chain) is drawn from a study of cytomegalovirus exposure and HLA in healthy donors. Study-wide findings and caveats: Roughly even sequencing depth across donors was the assumption behind the presence/absence analyses. Relative to the approximately 630-donor mean, N-insertions were reportedly fewer in an Asian-associated ancestry cluster in a later analysis. Trimming of TCR beta V- and J-genes showed a link, identified in a later analysis, to a missense DCLRE1C variant. The authors later found most CMV-associated TCR beta chains appeared HLA-restricted.

The V segment lost 5 bases and the J segment 3 bases; nucleotides outside the gene matches: 10. The CDR3 length is 17 residues. Germline assignment: CDR1 LNHDA and CDR2 SQIVND (reference sequence). Primers: 60 Vbeta forward and 13 Jbeta reverse. Sequencing used immunoSEQ multiplex PCR; TCRdb keeps in-frame clones, though not all of them. Found here are 150,000 or so clones, around 75% of them singletons; the top ten hold about 4.3%. This clone has just a few counts. Its specificity is not known. The receptor was isolated from a man between 18 and 29 years old in good health and CMV-seropositive. Sequencing was done on a sample of PBMCs. This chain connects TRBV19 to TRBJ1-1; 12 positions match TRBD1. The CDR3 DNA reads TGTGCCAGTAGTGGGTTCTGGGACAGGGGGCCCCACACTGAAGCTTTCTTT. Amino acid sequence: CASSGFWDRGPHTEAFF. Full variable domain (outside the CDR3, taken from reference TRBV19 and TRBJ1-1): DGGITQSPKYLFRKEGQNVTLSCEQNLNHDAMYWYRQDPGQGLRLIYYSQIVNDFQKGDIAEGYSVSREKKESFPLTVTSAQKNPTAFYLCASSGFWDRGPHTEAFFGQGTRLTVV.